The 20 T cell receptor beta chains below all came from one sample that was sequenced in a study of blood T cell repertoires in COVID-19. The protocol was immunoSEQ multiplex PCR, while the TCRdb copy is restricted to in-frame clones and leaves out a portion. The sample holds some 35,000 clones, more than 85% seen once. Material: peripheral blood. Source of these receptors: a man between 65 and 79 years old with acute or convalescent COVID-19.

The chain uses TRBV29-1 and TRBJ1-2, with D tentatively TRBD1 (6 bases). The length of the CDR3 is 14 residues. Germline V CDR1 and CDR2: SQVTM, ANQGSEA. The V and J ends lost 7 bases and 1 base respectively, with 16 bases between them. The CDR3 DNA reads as TGCAGCGCTCTAGGGGGAGCCAATAACTATGGCTACACCTTC. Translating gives CSALGGANNYGYTF. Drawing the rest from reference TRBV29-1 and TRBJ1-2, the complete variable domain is SAVISQKPSRDICQRGTSLTIQCQVDSQVTMMFWYRQQPGQSLTLIATANQGSEATYESGFVIDKFPISRPNLTFSTLTVSNMSPEDSSIYLCSALGGANNYGYTFGSGTRLTVV.

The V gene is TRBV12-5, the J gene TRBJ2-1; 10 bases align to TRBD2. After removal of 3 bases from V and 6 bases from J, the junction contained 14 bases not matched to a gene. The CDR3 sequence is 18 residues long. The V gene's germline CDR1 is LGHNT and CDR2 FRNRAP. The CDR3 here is CASGLGRLAGGLLNEQFF. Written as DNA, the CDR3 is TGTGCTAGTGGTTTAGGGCGGTTAGCGGGAGGTCTACTCAATGAGCAGTTCTTC.

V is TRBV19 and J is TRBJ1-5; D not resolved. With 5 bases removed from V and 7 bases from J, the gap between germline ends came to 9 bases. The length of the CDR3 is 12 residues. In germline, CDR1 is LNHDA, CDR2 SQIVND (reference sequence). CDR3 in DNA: TGTGCCAGTAGTGTCTCTAGGCAGCCCCAGCATTTT. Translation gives CASSVSRQPQHF.

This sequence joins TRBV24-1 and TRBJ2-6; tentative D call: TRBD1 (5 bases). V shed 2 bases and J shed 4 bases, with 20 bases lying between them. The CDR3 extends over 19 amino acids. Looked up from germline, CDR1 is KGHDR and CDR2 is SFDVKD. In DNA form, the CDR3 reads TGTGCCACCAGTGATTCCGAGACAGAGACCACGAGAGGGGCCAACGTCCTGACTTTC. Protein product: CATSDSETETTRGANVLTF.

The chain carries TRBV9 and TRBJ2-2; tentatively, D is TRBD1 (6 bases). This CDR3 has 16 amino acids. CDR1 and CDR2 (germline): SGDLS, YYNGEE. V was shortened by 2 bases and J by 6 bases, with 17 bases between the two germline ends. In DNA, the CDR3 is TGTGCCAGCAGCGTGTCGACAGGAAGACGCCCCGGGGAGCTGTTTTTT. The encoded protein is CASSVSTGRRPGELFF.

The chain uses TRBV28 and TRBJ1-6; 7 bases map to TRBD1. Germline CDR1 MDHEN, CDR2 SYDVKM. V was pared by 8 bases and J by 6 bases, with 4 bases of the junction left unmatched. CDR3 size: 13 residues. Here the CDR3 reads CASWDRANSPLHF. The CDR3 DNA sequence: TGTGCCAGCTGGGACAGAGCTAATTCACCCCTCCACTTT.

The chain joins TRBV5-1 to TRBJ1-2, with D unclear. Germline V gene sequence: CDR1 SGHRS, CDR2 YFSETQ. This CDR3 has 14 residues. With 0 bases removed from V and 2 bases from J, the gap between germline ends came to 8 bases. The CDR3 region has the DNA TGCGCCAGCAGCTTGGCCGGGGAAAACTATGGCTACACCTTC. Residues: CASSLAGENYGYTF.

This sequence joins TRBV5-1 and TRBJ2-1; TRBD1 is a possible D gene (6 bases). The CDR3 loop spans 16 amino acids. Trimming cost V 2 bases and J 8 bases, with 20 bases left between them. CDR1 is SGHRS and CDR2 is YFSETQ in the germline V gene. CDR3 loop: CASSFGHGLSGDEQFF. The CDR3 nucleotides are TGCGCCAGCAGCTTCGGGCACGGGCTCTCAGGGGATGAGCAGTTCTTC.

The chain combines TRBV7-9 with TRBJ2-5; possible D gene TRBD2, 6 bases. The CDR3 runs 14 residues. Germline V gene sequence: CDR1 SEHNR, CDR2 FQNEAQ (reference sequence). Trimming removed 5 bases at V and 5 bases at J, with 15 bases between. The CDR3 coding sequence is TGTGCCAGCAGCAATCGCGGGCTAGCGGAGACCCAGTACTTC. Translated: CASSNRGLAETQYF.

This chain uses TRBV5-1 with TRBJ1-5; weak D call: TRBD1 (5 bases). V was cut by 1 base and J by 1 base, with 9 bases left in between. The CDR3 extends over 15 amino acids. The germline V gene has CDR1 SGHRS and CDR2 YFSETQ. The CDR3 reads CASSLWGESNQPQHF. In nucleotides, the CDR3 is TGCGCCAGCAGCTTGTGGGGGGAGAGCAATCAGCCCCAGCATTTT.

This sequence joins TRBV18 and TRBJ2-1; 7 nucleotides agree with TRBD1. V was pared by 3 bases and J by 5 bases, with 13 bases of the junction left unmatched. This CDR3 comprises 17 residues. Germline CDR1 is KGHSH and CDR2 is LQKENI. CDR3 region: CASSPQVLDRVNNEQFF. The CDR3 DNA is TGTGCCAGCTCACCGCAGGTACTCGACAGGGTCAACAATGAGCAGTTCTTC.

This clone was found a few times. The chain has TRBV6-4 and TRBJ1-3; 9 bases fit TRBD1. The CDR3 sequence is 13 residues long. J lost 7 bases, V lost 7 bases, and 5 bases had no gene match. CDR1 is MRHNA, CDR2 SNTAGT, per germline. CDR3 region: CASNQQGANTIYF. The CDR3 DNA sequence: TGTGCCAGCAATCAACAGGGGGCGAACACCATATATTTT.

CDR3 in DNA: TGTGCCAGCAGGGTTGACGGGACAGATACGCAGTATTTT. This translates into CASRVDGTDTQYF. The genes are TRBV6-5 and TRBJ2-3; D is undetermined. The CDR3 contains 13 residues. Trimming removed 6 bases at V and 3 bases at J, with 10 bases between. Germline-derived CDR1 and CDR2 are MNHEY and SVGAGI.

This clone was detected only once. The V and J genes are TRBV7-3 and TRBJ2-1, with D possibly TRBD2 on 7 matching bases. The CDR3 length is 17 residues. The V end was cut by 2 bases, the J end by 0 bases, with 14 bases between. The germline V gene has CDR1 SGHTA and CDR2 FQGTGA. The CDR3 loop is CASSLVGGPFSYNEQFF. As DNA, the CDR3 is TGTGCCAGCAGCTTAGTCGGGGGGCCCTTCTCCTACAATGAGCAGTTCTTC.

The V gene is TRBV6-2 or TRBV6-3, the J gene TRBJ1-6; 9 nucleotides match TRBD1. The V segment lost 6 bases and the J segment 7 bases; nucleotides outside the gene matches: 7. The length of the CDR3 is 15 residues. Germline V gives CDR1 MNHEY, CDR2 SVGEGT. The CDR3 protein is CASSLTGTGNSPLHF. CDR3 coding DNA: TGTGCCAGCAGCTTAACCGGGACAGGGAATTCACCCCTCCACTTT.

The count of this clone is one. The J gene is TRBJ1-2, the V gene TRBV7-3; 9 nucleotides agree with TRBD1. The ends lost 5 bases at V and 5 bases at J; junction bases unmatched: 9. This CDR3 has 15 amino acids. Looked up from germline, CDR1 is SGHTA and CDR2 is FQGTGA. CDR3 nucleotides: TGTGCCAGCAGCATCGGACAGGGGTTAGGGTATGGCTACACCTTC. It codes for CASSIGQGLGYGYTF.

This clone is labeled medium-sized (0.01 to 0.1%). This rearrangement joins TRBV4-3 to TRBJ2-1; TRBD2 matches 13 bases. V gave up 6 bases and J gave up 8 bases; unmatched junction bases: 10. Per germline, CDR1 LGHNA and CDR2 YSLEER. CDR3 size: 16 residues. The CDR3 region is CASSPGLAGDGDEQFF. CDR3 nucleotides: TGCGCCAGCAGTCCCGGACTAGCGGGAGATGGGGATGAGCAGTTCTTC.

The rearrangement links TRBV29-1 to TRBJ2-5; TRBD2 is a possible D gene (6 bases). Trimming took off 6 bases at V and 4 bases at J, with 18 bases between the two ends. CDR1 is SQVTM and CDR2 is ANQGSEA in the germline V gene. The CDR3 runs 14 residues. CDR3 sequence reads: CSVFNSGGSETQYF. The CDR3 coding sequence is TGCAGCGTCTTCAACTCCGGGGGTTCAGAGACCCAGTACTTC.

The CDR3 nucleotides are TGTGCCAGCAGCCAGGATACAGGGGGACGGGGCGGAAACACCATATATTTT. Amino acid sequence: CASSQDTGGRGGNTIYF. The chain has TRBV4-2 and TRBJ1-3; 8 nucleotides match TRBD1. V dropped 3 bases and J dropped 4; count of bases not matched to a gene: 11. The CDR3 sequence is 17 residues long. Per the germline V gene, CDR1 is LGHNA and CDR2 is YNFKEQ.

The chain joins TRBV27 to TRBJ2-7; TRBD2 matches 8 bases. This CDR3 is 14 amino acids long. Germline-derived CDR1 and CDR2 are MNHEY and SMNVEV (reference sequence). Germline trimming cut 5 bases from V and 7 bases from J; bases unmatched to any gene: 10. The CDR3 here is CASSLLTGTREQYF. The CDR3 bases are TGTGCCAGCAGTCTCCTCACCGGGACTAGGGAGCAGTACTTC.